This TCR beta chain was recorded in a study of cytomegalovirus exposure and HLA in healthy donors. Study information: The study placed less than 90% of its approximately 400 genotyped donors in the Caucasian-associated ancestry cluster. Overall study results and limits: The authors confirmed in vitro that a few CMV-associated chains were specific for CMV antigens. For most TCR beta V segments, an earlier analysis put the productive rate at about 90% or about 30% of the time. In a later analysis, V- and J-gene trimming of beta chains associated with a DCLRE1C missense variant, replicated independently.

After removal of 0 bases from V and 2 bases from J, the junction contained 3 bases not matched to a gene. CDR3 size: 15 residues. CDR1 is SQVTM and CDR2 is ANQGSEA in the germline V gene. PCR used 60 Vbeta primers and 13 Jbeta primers. The data were produced by immunoSEQ multiplex PCR, yet TCRdb's version contains in-frame clones alone and is incomplete. The sample holds about 160,000 clones, roughly four fifths seen once. With respect to this clone: Its antigen is unknown.

The sequence was collected from a female donor in good health and CMV-seronegative. The source material was PBMCs. The chain couples TRBV29-1 to TRBJ1-5; TRBD1 agrees at 8 bases. The CDR3 DNA reads TGCAGCGTTGAAGAGACAGGGGACGGCAATCAGCCCCAGCATTTT. This gives the protein CSVEETGDGNQPQHF.